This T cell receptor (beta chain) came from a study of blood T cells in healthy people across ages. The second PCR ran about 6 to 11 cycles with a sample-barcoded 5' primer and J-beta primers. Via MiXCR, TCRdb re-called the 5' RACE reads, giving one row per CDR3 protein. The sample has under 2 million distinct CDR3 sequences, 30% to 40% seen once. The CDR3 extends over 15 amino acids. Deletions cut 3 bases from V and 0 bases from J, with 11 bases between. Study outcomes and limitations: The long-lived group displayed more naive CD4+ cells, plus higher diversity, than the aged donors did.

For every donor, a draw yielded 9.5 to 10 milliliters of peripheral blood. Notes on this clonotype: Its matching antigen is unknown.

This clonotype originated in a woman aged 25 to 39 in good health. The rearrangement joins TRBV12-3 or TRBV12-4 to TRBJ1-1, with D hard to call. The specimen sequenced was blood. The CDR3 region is CASSFLGVVNTEAFF. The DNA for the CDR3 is TGTGCCAGCAGTTTCCTTGGGGTAGTGAACACTGAAGCTTTCTTT.